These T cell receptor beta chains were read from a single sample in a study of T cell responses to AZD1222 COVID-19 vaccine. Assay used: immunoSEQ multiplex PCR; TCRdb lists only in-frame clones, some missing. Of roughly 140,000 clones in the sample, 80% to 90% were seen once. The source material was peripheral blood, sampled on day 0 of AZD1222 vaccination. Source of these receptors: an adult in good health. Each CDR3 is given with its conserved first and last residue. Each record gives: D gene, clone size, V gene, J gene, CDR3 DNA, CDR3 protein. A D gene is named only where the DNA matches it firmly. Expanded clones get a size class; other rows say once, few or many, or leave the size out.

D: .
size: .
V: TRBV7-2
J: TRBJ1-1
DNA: TGTGCCAGCAGATCGCTCATTGCGGACATGAACACTGAAGCTTTCTTT
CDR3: CASRSLIADMNTEAFF

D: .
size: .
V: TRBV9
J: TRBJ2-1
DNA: TGTGCCAGCAGCGTAGATGGCGGGACCAATGAGCAGTTCTTC
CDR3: CASSVDGGTNEQFF

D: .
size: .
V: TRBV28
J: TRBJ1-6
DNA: TGTGCCAGCAGTTTCGATAATCTCTCCTATAATTCACCCCTCCACTTT
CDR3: CASSFDNLSYNSPLHF

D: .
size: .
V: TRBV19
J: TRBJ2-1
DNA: TGTGCCAGTAGTATAGTCCCTGCAAGGACCTACAATGAGCAGTTCTTC
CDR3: CASSIVPARTYNEQFF

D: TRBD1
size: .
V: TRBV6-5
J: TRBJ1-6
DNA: TGTGCCAGCACCGCGACAGGGGATAATTCACCCCTCCACTTT
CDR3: CASTATGDNSPLHF

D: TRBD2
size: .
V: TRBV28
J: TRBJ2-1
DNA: TGTGCCAGCAGTCCTTTATCTAGCGGGCTTTACAATGAGCAGTTCTTC
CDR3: CASSPLSSGLYNEQFF

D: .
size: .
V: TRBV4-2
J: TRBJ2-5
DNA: TGTGCCAGCAGCCAAGATCTCGAGACCCAGTACTTC
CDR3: CASSQDLETQYF

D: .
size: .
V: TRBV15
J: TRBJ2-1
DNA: TGTGCCACCAGCAGCAGGGTGGGTACCTACAATGAGCAGTTCTTC
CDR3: CATSSRVGTYNEQFF

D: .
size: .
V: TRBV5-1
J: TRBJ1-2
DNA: TGCGCCAGGTCTAGGACTGAGTATGGCTACACCTTC
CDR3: CARSRTEYGYTF

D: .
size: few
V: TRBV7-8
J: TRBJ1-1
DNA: TGTGCCAGCAGCTTAGTGGGGCTGGCCAAGGCTGAAGCTTTCTTT
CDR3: CASSLVGLAKAEAFF

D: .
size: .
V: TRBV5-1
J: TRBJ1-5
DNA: TGCGCCAGCAGCCCGGGCGGCCAGGCGAATCAGCCCCAGCATTTT
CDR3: CASSPGGQANQPQHF

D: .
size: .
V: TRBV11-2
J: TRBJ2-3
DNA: TGTGCCAGCAGCTTAAGGACAGATACGCAGTATTTT
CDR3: CASSLRTDTQYF

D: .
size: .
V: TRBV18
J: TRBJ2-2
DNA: TGTGCCAGCTCACCACGCGGCGGGGCCGGGGAGCTGTTTTTT
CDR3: CASSPRGGAGELFF

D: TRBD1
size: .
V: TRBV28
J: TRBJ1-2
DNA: TGTGCCAGCAGTTGGGGACAGAACTATGGCTACACCTTC
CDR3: CASSWGQNYGYTF

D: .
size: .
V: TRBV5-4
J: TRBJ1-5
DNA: TGTGCCAGCAGCTTATGTGACCTTATCTATCAGCCCCAGCATTTT
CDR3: CASSLCDLIYQPQHF

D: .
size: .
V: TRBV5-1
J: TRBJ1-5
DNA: TGCGCCAGCAGCCCCGACAGGCCCAATCAGCCCCAGCATTTT
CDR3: CASSPDRPNQPQHF

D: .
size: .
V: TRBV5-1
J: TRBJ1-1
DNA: TGCGCCAGCACCTCGACAGCCCCCGGGACTGAAGCTTTCTTT
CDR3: CASTSTAPGTEAFF

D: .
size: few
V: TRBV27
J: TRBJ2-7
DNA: TGTGCACCAGCACCACCCGGAACATCCTCCTACGAGCAGTACTTC
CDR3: CAPAPPGTSSYEQYF

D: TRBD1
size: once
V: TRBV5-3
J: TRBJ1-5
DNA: TGTGCCAGAAGGCAGGGGGCGAGAGTGGAACAGCCCCAGCATTTT
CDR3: CARRQGARVEQPQHF

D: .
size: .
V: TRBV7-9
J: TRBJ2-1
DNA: TGTGCCAGCAGCTCGTATAGGAGCTCCTACAATGAGCAGTTCTTC
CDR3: CASSSYRSSYNEQFF

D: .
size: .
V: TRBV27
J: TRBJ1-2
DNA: TGTGCCAGCAGTTTATGGGGGGGCAGCTACACCTTC
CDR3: CASSLWGGSYTF

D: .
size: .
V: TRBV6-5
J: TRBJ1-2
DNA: TGTGCCAGCACCGAGGGCTATGGCTACACCTTC
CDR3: CASTEGYGYTF

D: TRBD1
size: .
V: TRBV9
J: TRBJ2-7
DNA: TGTGCCAGCAGCGTAGACTGGACAGGTGGTCCGCAGTACTTC
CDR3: CASSVDWTGGPQYF

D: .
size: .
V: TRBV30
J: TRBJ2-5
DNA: TGTGGAGTGGGGTCCGGAGGTCGGGAGACCCAGTACTTC
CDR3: CGVGSGGRETQYF

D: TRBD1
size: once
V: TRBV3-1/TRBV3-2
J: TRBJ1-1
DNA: TGTGCCAGCAGCCCGACAGGGGTGAACACTGAAGCTTTCTTT
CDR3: CASSPTGVNTEAFF

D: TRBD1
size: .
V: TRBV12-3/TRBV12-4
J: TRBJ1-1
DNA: TGTGCCAGCAGCAGGGGGATAGTAACTGAAGCTTTCTTT
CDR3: CASSRGIVTEAFF

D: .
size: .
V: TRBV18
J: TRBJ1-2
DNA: TGTGCCAGCTCACCAGAATGGGGATTCGGGGGCTACACCTTC
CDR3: CASSPEWGFGGYTF

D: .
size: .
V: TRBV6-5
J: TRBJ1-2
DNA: TGTGCCAGCAGACCCCAGGGTGTGTTTGGCTACACCTTC
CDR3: CASRPQGVFGYTF

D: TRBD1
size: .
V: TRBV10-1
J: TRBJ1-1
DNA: TGCGCCAGCAGTGACACAGGGGACAGGAGGAATGAAGCTTTCTTT
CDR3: CASSDTGDRRNEAFF

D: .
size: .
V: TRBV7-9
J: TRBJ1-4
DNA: TGTGCCAGCAGCTTCGCGGGCAATGAAAAACTGTTTTTT
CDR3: CASSFAGNEKLFF

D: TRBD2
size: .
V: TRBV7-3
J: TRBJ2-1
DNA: TGTGCCAGCAGCACGACTAGCGATTACTACAATGAGCAGTTCTTC
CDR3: CASSTTSDYYNEQFF

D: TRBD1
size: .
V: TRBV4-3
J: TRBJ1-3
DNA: TGCGCCAGCAGCCAAGACTCAGGGGGCCTTGGAAACACCATATATTTT
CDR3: CASSQDSGGLGNTIYF

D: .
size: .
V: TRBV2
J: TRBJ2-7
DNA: TGTGCCAGCAGTGAAAGGAGATACGAGCAGTACTTC
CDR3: CASSERRYEQYF

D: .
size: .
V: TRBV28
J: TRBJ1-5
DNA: TGTGCCAGCAGTTTGGGGGTCGGTAATCAGCCCCAGCATTTT
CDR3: CASSLGVGNQPQHF

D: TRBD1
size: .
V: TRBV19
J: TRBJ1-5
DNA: TGTGCCAGTAGGACACAGGGGGCGACGGATCAGCCCCAGCATTTT
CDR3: CASRTQGATDQPQHF